One sample yielded the 26 T cell receptor beta chains listed below, sequenced in a study of cytomegalovirus exposure and HLA in healthy donors. In the PCR, 60 Vbeta and 13 Jbeta primers were used. The method was immunoSEQ multiplex PCR; TCRdb's version includes in-frame clones alone and lacks a portion of them. The listing records 150,000 to 200,000 clones. Specimen: PBMCs. The receptors were sampled from an older woman in good health and CMV-seronegative.

This chain links TRBV18 with TRBJ2-7; tentative D call: TRBD1 (5 bases). The CDR3 runs 12 residues. V was clipped by 3 bases and J by 2 bases, with 5 bases between them. The germline V gene encodes CDR1 KGHSH and CDR2 LQKENI. The DNA of the CDR3 is TGTGCCAGCTCACCGACAGCCTACGAGCAGTACTTC. This translates into CASSPTAYEQYF.

CDR3 in DNA: TGTGCCAGCAGTTCCAACGGGGACAGGCTCTACGAGCAGTACTTC. Translating it yields CASSSNGDRLYEQYF. The chain employs TRBV6-5 and TRBJ2-7; 8 nucleotides agree with TRBD1. The CDR3 runs to 15 residues. With V trimmed by 4 bases and J by 3 bases, 8 bases remained unmatched. Germline lookup yields CDR1 MNHEY and CDR2 SVGAGI.

This chain uses TRBV27 with TRBJ2-2, with TRBD2 as a possible D gene (5 bases). V was clipped by 1 base and J by 5 bases, with 17 bases between them. The germline CDR1 and CDR2 sequences are MNHEY and SMNVEV (reference sequence). The CDR3 loop spans 17 amino acids. CDR3 region: CASSLFSISVGTGELFF. The CDR3 nucleotides read TGTGCCAGCAGTTTATTCTCCATTAGCGTTGGGACCGGGGAGCTGTTTTTT.

This chain joins TRBV11-1 and TRBJ2-7; no firm D call. CDR1 and CDR2 (germline): SGHAT, FQDESV (reference sequence). Deletions cut 2 bases from V and 0 bases from J, with 8 bases between. The CDR3 spans 14 residues. This chain's CDR3 is CASSLMVSSYEQYF. The CDR3 nucleotides are TGTGCCAGCAGCTTAATGGTCAGCTCCTACGAGCAGTACTTC.

The chain uses TRBV7-3 and TRBJ2-1; TRBD2 agrees at 9 bases. The CDR3 runs to 15 residues. The germline V gene has CDR1 SGHTA and CDR2 FQGTGA. After removal of 2 bases from V and 3 bases from J, the junction contained 2 bases not matched to a gene. CDR3 coding DNA: TGTGCCAGCAGCTTAGTAGCGGGAGTCTACAATGAGCAGTTCTTC. The encoded protein is CASSLVAGVYNEQFF.

J is TRBJ2-7 and V is TRBV5-4; the D gene is possibly TRBD1 (7 bases). The germline gives CDR1 SGHNT, CDR2 YYREEE (reference sequence). Trimming shortened V by 1 base and J by 6 bases, and 14 bases separated the two germline ends. The CDR3 consists of 14 residues. Here the CDR3 DNA reads TGTGCCAGCAGCTTGTATCAGGGGGAGGCCGAGCAGTACTTC. Amino acids: CASSLYQGEAEQYF.

V usage is TRBV6-5 and J usage is TRBJ2-1; the D is unclear. CDR3 length: 12 residues. The V end lost 6 bases, the J end lost 7 bases, and 10 bases lay between the germline ends. Per germline, CDR1 MNHEY and CDR2 SVGAGI. CDR3: CASRSTGNEQFF. Written as DNA, the CDR3 is TGTGCCAGCAGATCGACTGGTAATGAGCAGTTCTTC.

V and J are TRBV28 and TRBJ2-3; 7 nucleotides line up with TRBD2. Germline values: CDR1 MDHEN, CDR2 SYDVKM. The V gene end was trimmed by 4 bases and the J gene end by 2 bases; junction bases not matched to a gene: 6. The CDR3 consists of 15 residues. DNA for the CDR3: TGTGCCAGCAGTTCCAGCGGGACTTTCACAGATACGCAGTATTTT. The encoded protein is CASSSSGTFTDTQYF.

This sequence joins TRBV7-8 and TRBJ2-1; TRBD2 matches at 12 bases. This CDR3 is 18 amino acids long. The germline V gene has CDR1 SGHVS and CDR2 FQNEAQ. The V and J ends lost 5 bases and 3 bases, in that order; junction bases with no gene match: 11. The CDR3 region has the DNA TGTGCCAGCAGCCTTGGACTAGCGGGAACCCACTTCTACAATGAGCAGTTCTTC. Translated: CASSLGLAGTHFYNEQFF.

V usage is TRBV11-2 and J usage is TRBJ2-7; possible D gene TRBD1, 6 bases. Trimming removed 2 bases from V and 7 bases from J, with 15 bases in between. In germline, CDR1 is SGHAT, CDR2 FQNNGV. CDR3 size: 14 residues. The CDR3 nucleotides read TGTGCCAGCAGCTTATTGGTTACAGGGAGTGAGCAGTACTTC. It yields the protein CASSLLVTGSEQYF.

V is TRBV9 and J is TRBJ2-2; 10 bases are a match to TRBD1. CDR1 is SGDLS and CDR2 is YYNGEE in the germline V gene. The CDR3 is 16 amino acids. Trimming took 3 bases from V and 1 from J; bases not matched to a gene: 3. CDR3: CASSAWDRGNTGELFF. The CDR3 coding sequence is TGTGCCAGCAGCGCGTGGGACAGGGGGAACACCGGGGAGCTGTTTTTT. Supplemented by reference TRBV9 and TRBJ2-2, the full variable domain reads DSGVTQTPKHLITATGQRVTLRCSPRSGDLSVYWYQQSLDQGLQFLIQYYNGEERAKGNILERFSAQQFPDLHSELNLSSLELGDSALYFCASSAWDRGNTGELFFGEGSRLTVL.

V is TRBV5-1 and J is TRBJ2-1; 7 bases are a match to TRBD1. The germline V gene encodes CDR1 SGHRS and CDR2 YFSETQ. CDR3 length equals 14 residues. V dropped 0 bases and J dropped 5; count of bases not matched to a gene: 2. This chain's CDR3 is CASSLEDRHNEQFF. CDR3 DNA sequence: TGCGCCAGCAGCTTGGAGGACAGGCACAATGAGCAGTTCTTC.

This sequence joins TRBV19 and TRBJ1-6; D is uncertain. The CDR3 covers 12 residues. V was cut by 4 bases and J by 14 bases, with 12 bases left in between. Germline assignment: CDR1 LNHDA and CDR2 SQIVND (reference sequence). The CDR3, as DNA: TGTGCCAGTAGTAGTGCGAGGTCCTCCCTCCACTTT. Its translation is CASSSARSSLHF.

The chain links TRBV4-1 to TRBJ2-3, with TRBD2 matching 10 bases. Unmatched junction bases numbered 6, after V lost 1 base and J lost 2 bases. CDR3 size: 17 residues. CDR1 and CDR2 (germline): MGHRA, YSYEKL. DNA of the CDR3: TGCGCCAGCAGCCAAGGCGGGACTAGCGCTAACACAGATACGCAGTATTTT. Its protein is CASSQGGTSANTDTQYF.

V and J are TRBV7-2 and TRBJ1-3; D ambiguous. This CDR3 contains 14 residues. Germline V gene lookup returns CDR1 SGHTA and CDR2 FQGNSA. V was trimmed by 4 bases and J by 0 bases, leaving 7 bases between them. CDR3 nucleotide sequence: TGTGCCAGCAGCTACGTTAGCTCTGGAAACACCATATATTTT. This translates into CASSYVSSGNTIYF.

The chain employs TRBV19 and TRBJ2-7; D remains ambiguous. The CDR3 covers 15 residues. Germline assignment: CDR1 LNHDA and CDR2 SQIVND (reference sequence). V was pared by 5 bases and J by 2 bases, with 16 bases between. Here the CDR3 DNA reads TGTGCCAGTAGTGCAGACTCCTTAGGTGCCTACGAGCAGTACTTC. This encodes CASSADSLGAYEQYF.

V usage is TRBV10-3 and J usage is TRBJ1-2; a weak D match, TRBD1 (5 bases). The V and J ends lost 0 bases and 6 bases respectively, with 14 bases between them. In germline, CDR1 is ENHRY, CDR2 SYGVKD. This CDR3 contains 15 residues. CDR3 region: CAISESPLGRNGYTF. CDR3 coding DNA: TGTGCCATCAGTGAGTCCCCCTTGGGGCGGAATGGCTACACCTTC.

The chain recombines TRBV9 with TRBJ2-7; 9 nucleotides match TRBD1. CDR1 SGDLS and CDR2 YYNGEE come from the germline V gene. V lost 0 bases and J lost 0; bases outside the gene matches: 1. The CDR3 runs 15 residues. CDR3 region: CASSVAGQGSYEQYF. The CDR3, as DNA: TGTGCCAGCAGCGTAGCGGGACAGGGCTCCTACGAGCAGTACTTC.

V is TRBV9 and J is TRBJ2-5, with 12 bases that match TRBD1. V lost 4 bases to trimming and J lost 5 bases; unmatched junction nucleotides: 6. Germline values: CDR1 SGDLS, CDR2 YYNGEE. CDR3 size: 15 residues. The CDR3 loop is CASSPGTGGRETQYF. CDR3 DNA: TGTGCCAGCAGCCCTGGGACAGGGGGCAGGGAGACCCAGTACTTC.

The chain uses TRBV4-3 and TRBJ1-6; the match to TRBD1 covers 7 bases. Germline loops: CDR1 LGHNA, CDR2 YSLEER. J gave up 10 bases and V 4 bases, and 7 bases lay outside the gene matches. The CDR3 runs to 14 residues. The CDR3 nucleotides read TGCGCCAGCAGCCCCCGACAGGGCAGGTCACCCCTCCACTTT. Its protein is CASSPRQGRSPLHF.

This sequence joins TRBV5-1 and TRBJ2-7; D possibly corresponds to TRBD1 (5 bases). The V end lost 1 base, the J end lost 0 bases, and 8 bases lay between the germline ends. This CDR3 spans 14 amino acids. Germline CDR1 and CDR2: SGHRS and YFSETQ. The CDR3 region is CASSLQGISYEQYF. The CDR3 nucleotides read TGCGCCAGCAGCTTGCAGGGTATCTCCTACGAGCAGTACTTC.

V and J are TRBV4-2 and TRBJ1-5; D remains ambiguous. The CDR3 is 16 amino acids. V lost 1 base to trimming and J lost 3 bases, with 13 bases between them. Germline lookup yields CDR1 LGHNA and CDR2 YNFKEQ. The CDR3 DNA reads TGTGCCAGCAGCCAAGCGCGGTCGGGGAACAATCAGCCCCAGCATTTT. Translated, it gives CASSQARSGNNQPQHF.

The V and J genes are TRBV6-5 and TRBJ2-2; 7 bases agree with TRBD2. CDR1 and CDR2 from the germline V gene are MNHEY and SVGAGI. The J segment lost 3 bases and the V segment lost 9 bases, leaving 7 bases of the junction unmatched. The CDR3 length is 14 residues. Written as DNA, the CDR3 is TGTGCCAGTAGCGGGCCTAGGGACACCGGGGAGCTGTTTTTT. This translates into CASSGPRDTGELFF.

The chain recombines TRBV18 with TRBJ2-7, with 7 nucleotides matching TRBD1. After removal of 3 bases from V and 2 bases from J, the junction contained 4 bases not matched to a gene. CDR1 and CDR2 from the germline V gene are KGHSH and LQKENI. There are 14 residues in the CDR3. CDR3 in DNA: TGTGCCAGCTCACCCCTGGGACAGACCTACGAGCAGTACTTC. As protein: CASSPLGQTYEQYF.

V gene TRBV9 combines with J gene TRBJ2-5, with 9 positions matching TRBD2. Germline loops: CDR1 SGDLS, CDR2 YYNGEE. This CDR3 contains 17 residues. After removal of 0 bases from V and 2 bases from J, the junction contained 8 bases not matched to a gene. CDR3 amino acids: CASSVAMAGGGQETQYF. CDR3 sequence (DNA): TGTGCCAGCAGCGTAGCTATGGCGGGGGGGGGACAAGAGACCCAGTACTTC. The variable domain in full, completed from reference TRBV9 and TRBJ2-5, reads DSGVTQTPKHLITATGQRVTLRCSPRSGDLSVYWYQQSLDQGLQFLIQYYNGEERAKGNILERFSAQQFPDLHSELNLSSLELGDSALYFCASSVAMAGGGQETQYFGPGTRLLVL.

The chain couples TRBV11-3 to TRBJ2-3, with TRBD2 matching 15 bases. The length of the CDR3 is 14 residues. V lost 3 bases to trimming and J lost 9 bases; unmatched junction nucleotides: 1. From germline, CDR1 is SGHNT and CDR2 YENEEA. CDR3 amino acids: CASSLGLAGGTQYF. In DNA form, the CDR3 reads TGTGCCAGCAGCTTGGGACTAGCGGGGGGAACGCAGTATTTT. Together with reference TRBV11-3 and TRBJ2-3, the CDR3 gives the full variable domain: EAGVVQSPRYKIIEKKQPVAFWCNPISGHNTLYWYLQNLGQGPELLIRYENEEAVDDSQLPKDRFSAERLKGVDSTLKIQPAELGDSAVYLCASSLGLAGGTQYFGPGTRLTVL.